This TCR beta chain was obtained from a study of T cell changes during pregnancy in multiple sclerosis. Sequenced by immunoSEQ multiplex PCR; TCRdb stores in-frame clones only, minus some. The sample lists approximately 64,000 clones; about nine tenths were seen once. Germline CDR1 is SEHNR and CDR2 is FQNEAQ (reference sequence). CDR3 length: 14 residues. The V end lost 5 bases, the J end lost 0 bases, and 11 bases lay between the germline ends. This chain connects TRBV7-9 to TRBJ2-7; no definite D call. Sequencing used peripheral blood, obtained in the first trimester of pregnancy. The sequence was collected from a female donor with multiple sclerosis, enrolled in a pregnancy study. The CDR3 DNA reads as TGTGCCAGCAGCCACTATTCGGGCTCCTACGAGCAGTACTTC. Translation gives CASSHYSGSYEQYF.